This T cell receptor beta chain originates from a study of blood T cells in healthy people across ages. The CDR3 totals 13 residues. Germline CDR1 and CDR2: MDHEN and SYDVKM. In this sample, this clonotype turned up a few times. It was with a sample-barcoded 5' primer and a J-beta primer mix that a second PCR of about 6 to 11 cycles was run. TCRdb re-called the 5' RACE reads through MiXCR, storing one row per CDR3 protein. This sample has 910,000 or so distinct CDR3 sequences, with approximately 50% found just once. This TCR derives from a woman aged 55 to 70 in good health. The chain joins TRBV28 to TRBJ2-7; no clear D gene. With the DNA end fitting TRBJ2-4 better, the J assignment may be wrong. Sequencing input: blood. Here the CDR3 reads CASNQPPVDIQYF. The CDR3 nucleotides are TGTGCCAGCAACCAACCTCCCGTAGACATTCAGTACTTC.